These 10 T cell receptor beta chains came from one sample sequenced in a study of T cell repertoires in cytomegalovirus infection. TCRdb fed the reads into MiXCR, producing one record per CDR3 protein. The sample has some 250,000 distinct CDR3 sequences; approximately 9.1% are singletons. Sequences were obtained from PBMCs. These receptors were taken from a human donor in good health (CMV status not recorded). Some clones in this sample may be carry-over from other donors' samples.

This clonotype was detected many times. The rearrangement joins TRBV6-6 to TRBJ2-3; D is unclear. Per germline, CDR1 MNHNY and CDR2 SVGAGI (reference sequence). The CDR3 has 14 residues. V was pared by 7 bases and J by 4 bases, with 15 bases between. This chain's CDR3 is CASITMGWSDTQYF. The CDR3 DNA is TGTGCCAGCATCACGATGGGGTGGTCAGATACGCAGTATTTT.

In its sample, this clonotype was seen many times. The rearrangement uses TRBV7-3 and TRBJ1-5, with unresolved D. CDR3 length equals 13 residues. The germline V gene has CDR1 SGHTA and CDR2 FQGTGA. The V and J ends lost 0 bases and 10 bases respectively, with 10 bases between them. The CDR3, as DNA: TGTGCCAGCAGCTTAACTCTCCTGGACCCCCAGCATTTT. Translated, it gives CASSLTLLDPQHF.

The chain couples TRBV28 to TRBJ1-6; 9 positions agree with TRBD1. In germline, CDR1 is MDHEN, CDR2 SYDVKM. V shed 4 bases, J shed 9 bases, and the junction held 4 bases outside the gene matches. The CDR3 extends over 14 amino acids. As DNA, the CDR3 is TGTGCCAGCAGTTGGGACAGGGAGACTTCACCCCTCCACTTT. This encodes CASSWDRETSPLHF.

The chain joins TRBV7-2 to TRBJ2-7; D not certain. CDR3 length: 14 residues. Per the germline V gene, CDR1 is SGHTA and CDR2 is FQGNSA. Trimming left V 5 bases short and J 1 base short, with 12 bases between. The CDR3 DNA follows: TGTGCCAGCAGCCTCTACTGGGATTCCTACGAGCAGTACTTC. The encoded protein is CASSLYWDSYEQYF.

This clonotype was recorded many times. The chain carries TRBV7-2 and TRBJ1-1; unclear D gene. This CDR3 spans 14 amino acids. V was shortened by 0 bases and J by 0 bases, with 5 bases between the two germline ends. Germline-derived CDR1 and CDR2 are SGHTA and FQGNSA. The CDR3 reads CASSLAGLNTEAFF. The CDR3 bases are TGTGCCAGCAGCTTAGCAGGGTTGAACACTGAAGCTTTCTTT.

This clonotype was counted at least ten times. This rearrangement joins TRBV28 to TRBJ1-2; 7 positions match TRBD1. The ends lost 6 bases at V and 8 bases at J; junction bases unmatched: 18. From germline, CDR1 is MDHEN and CDR2 SYDVKM. The CDR3 loop spans 16 amino acids. The CDR3 loop reads CASSFKGAGGSRGYTF. The CDR3 DNA reads as TGTGCCAGCAGCTTTAAGGGGGCCGGGGGGAGTCGAGGCTACACCTTC.

This clonotype was seen repeatedly, ten times or more. The rearrangement links TRBV29-1 to TRBJ2-7; D is unresolved. Looked up from germline, CDR1 is SQVTM and CDR2 is ANQGSEA. There are 10 residues in the CDR3. Trimming pared 4 bases from V and 5 bases from J, leaving 6 bases between. CDR3 residues: CSVADHEQYF. The DNA of the CDR3 is TGCAGCGTTGCTGACCACGAGCAGTACTTC.

This clonotype was detected many times. V usage is TRBV7-2 and J usage is TRBJ2-1, with 9 bases fitting TRBD2. V dropped 8 bases and J dropped 8; count of bases not matched to a gene: 13. Germline V gene sequence: CDR1 SGHTA, CDR2 FQGNSA. This CDR3 is built from 15 residues. The CDR3, as DNA: TGTGCCAGCGGGCCTCATGCGGGGGGGCTCGATGAGCAGTTCTTC. The encoded protein is CASGPHAGGLDEQFF.

This clonotype was seen at least ten times. The chain combines TRBV7-2 with TRBJ1-5; maybe TRBD1 (6 bases). CDR3 size: 15 residues. V dropped 4 bases and J dropped 4 bases, with 14 bases sitting between them. The germline CDR1 and CDR2 sequences are SGHTA and FQGNSA. CDR3 bases: TGTGCCAGCAGCTCGGGGGCCACCTATAATCAGCCCCAGCATTTT. Translation: CASSSGATYNQPQHF.

This clonotype was observed at least ten times. The chain joins TRBV7-2 to TRBJ2-5; D may be TRBD2 (5 bases). CDR3 length: 15 residues. V was trimmed by 1 base and J by 5 bases, leaving 14 bases between them. Germline loops: CDR1 SGHTA, CDR2 FQGNSA. The CDR3 spells CASSLGFLARETQYF. In DNA, the CDR3 is TGTGCCAGCAGCTTAGGTTTTCTAGCAAGGGAGACCCAGTACTTC.